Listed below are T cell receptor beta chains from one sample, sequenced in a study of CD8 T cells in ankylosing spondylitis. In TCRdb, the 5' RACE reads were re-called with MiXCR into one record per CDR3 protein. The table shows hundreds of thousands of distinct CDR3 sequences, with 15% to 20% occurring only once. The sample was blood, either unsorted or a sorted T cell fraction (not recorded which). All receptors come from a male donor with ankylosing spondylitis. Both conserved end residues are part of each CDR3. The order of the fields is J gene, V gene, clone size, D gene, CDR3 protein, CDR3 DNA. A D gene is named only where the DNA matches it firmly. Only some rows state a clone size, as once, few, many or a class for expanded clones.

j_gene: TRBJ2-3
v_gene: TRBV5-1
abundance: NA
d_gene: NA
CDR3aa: CASSPLEGSGTDTQYF
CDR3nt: TGCGCCAGCAGCCCCCTAGAAGGCAGTGGCACAGATACGCAGTATTTT

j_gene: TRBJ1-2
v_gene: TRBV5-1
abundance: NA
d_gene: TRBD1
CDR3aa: CASSLATGGSGYTF
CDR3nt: TGCGCCAGCAGCTTGGCCACAGGGGGTAGTGGCTACACCTTC

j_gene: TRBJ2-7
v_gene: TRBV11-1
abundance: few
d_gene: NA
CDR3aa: CASSSTGALDEQYF
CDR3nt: TGTGCCAGCAGTTCAACGGGAGCTCTCGACGAGCAGTACTTC

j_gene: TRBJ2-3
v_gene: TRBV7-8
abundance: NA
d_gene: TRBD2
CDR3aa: CASSPTSATDTQYF
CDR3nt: TGTGCCAGCAGCCCGACTAGCGCCACAGATACGCAGTATTTT

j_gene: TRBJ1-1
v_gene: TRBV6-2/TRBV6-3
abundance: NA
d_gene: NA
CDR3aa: CASSPPLSTEAFF
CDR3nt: TGTGCCAGCAGCCCCCCATTAAGCACTGAAGCTTTCTTT

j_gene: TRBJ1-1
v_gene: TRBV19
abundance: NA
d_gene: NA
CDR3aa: CASTAGGMRNTEAFF
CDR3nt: TGTGCCAGTACCGCGGGGGGGATGAGAAACACTGAAGCTTTCTTT

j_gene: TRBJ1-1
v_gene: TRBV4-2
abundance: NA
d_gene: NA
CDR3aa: CASSPIVGAEAFF
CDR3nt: TGTGCCAGCAGCCCCATAGTGGGGGCTGAAGCTTTCTTT

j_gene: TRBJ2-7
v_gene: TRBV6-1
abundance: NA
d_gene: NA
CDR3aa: CASSPKAVGSAYEQYF
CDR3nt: TGTGCCAGCAGTCCTAAGGCTGTGGGGTCTGCCTACGAGCAGTACTTC

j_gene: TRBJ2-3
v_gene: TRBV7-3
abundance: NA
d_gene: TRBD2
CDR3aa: CASSFTGEGADTQYF
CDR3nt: TGTGCCAGCAGCTTTACGGGGGAGGGCGCAGATACGCAGTATTTT

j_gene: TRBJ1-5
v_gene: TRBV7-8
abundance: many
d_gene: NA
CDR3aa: CASSLFVGNQPQHF
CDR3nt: TGTGCCAGCAGCTTATTTGTCGGCAATCAGCCCCAGCATTTT

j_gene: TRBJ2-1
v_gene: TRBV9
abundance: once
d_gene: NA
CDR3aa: CASSTWDYNEQFF
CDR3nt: TGTGCCAGCAGCACGTGGGATTACAATGAGCAGTTCTTC

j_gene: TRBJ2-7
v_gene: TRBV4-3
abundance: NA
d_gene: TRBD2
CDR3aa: CASSQDRGGFYEQYF
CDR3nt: TGCGCCAGCAGCCAGGACCGCGGGGGGTTCTACGAGCAGTACTTC

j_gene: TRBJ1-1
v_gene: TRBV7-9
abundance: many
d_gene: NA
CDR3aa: CASSLEEFLQWETEAFF
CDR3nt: TGTGCCAGCAGCTTAGAAGAGTTTCTTCAATGGGAAACTGAAGCTTTCTTT

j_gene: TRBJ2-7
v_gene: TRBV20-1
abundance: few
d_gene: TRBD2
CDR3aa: CSARDPTSGAYEQYF
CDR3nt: TGCAGTGCTAGAGATCCGACTAGCGGGGCCTACGAGCAGTACTTC

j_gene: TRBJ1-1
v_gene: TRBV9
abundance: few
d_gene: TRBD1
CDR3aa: CASSDRDSTEAFF
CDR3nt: TGTGCCAGCAGCGACAGGGACAGTACTGAAGCTTTCTTT

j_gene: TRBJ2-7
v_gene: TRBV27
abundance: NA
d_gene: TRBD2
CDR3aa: CASTGLSPYEQYF
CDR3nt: TGTGCCAGCACGGGACTAAGCCCCTATGAGCAGTACTTC

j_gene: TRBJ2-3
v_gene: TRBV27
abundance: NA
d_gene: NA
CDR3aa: CASSLYSGVSDTQYF
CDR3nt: TGTGCCAGCAGTTTATATTCGGGAGTCTCAGATACGCAGTATTTT

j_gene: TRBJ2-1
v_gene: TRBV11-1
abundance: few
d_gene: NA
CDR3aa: CASSLEEVGYNEQFF
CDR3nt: TGTGCCAGCAGCTTAGAGGAGGTAGGGTACAATGAGCAGTTCTTC

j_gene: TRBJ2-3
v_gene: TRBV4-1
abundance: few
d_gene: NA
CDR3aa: CASSQPPEGGKYWTDTQYF
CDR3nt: TGCGCCAGCAGCCAACCCCCGGAGGGGGGTAAGTATTGGACAGATACGCAGTATTTT

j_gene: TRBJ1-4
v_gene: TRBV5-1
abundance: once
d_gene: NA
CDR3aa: CASRETGDNEKLFF
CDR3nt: TGCGCCAGCAGGGAGACAGGAGATAATGAAAAACTGTTTTTT

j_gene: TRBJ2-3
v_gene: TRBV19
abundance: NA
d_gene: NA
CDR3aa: CASSIYADSTDTQYF
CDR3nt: TGTGCCAGTAGTATCTATGCGGACAGCACAGATACGCAGTATTTT

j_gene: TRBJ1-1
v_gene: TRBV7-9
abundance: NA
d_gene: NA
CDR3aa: CASSFWTNTEAFF
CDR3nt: TGTGCCAGCAGCTTTTGGACAAACACTGAAGCTTTCTTT

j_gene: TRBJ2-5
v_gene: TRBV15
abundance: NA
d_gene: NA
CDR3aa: CATSRDVGLQETQYF
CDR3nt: TGTGCCACCAGCAGAGATGTGGGACTCCAAGAGACCCAGTACTTC

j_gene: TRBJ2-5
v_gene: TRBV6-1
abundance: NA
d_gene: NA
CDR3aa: CASLQERFGWETQYF
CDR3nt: TGTGCCAGCTTGCAAGAGCGGTTTGGGTGGGAGACCCAGTACTTC

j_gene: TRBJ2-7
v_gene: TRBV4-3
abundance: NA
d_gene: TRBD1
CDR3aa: CASSQDRDRSSYEQYF
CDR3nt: TGCGCCAGCAGCCAAGACCGGGACAGGAGCTCCTACGAGCAGTACTTC

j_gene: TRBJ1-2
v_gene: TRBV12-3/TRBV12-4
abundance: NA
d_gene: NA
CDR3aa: CASSLGQGANYGYTF
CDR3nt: TGTGCCAGCAGCCTTGGACAAGGAGCTAACTATGGCTACACCTTC

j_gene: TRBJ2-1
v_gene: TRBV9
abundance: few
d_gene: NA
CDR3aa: CASSATGYNEQFF
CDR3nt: TGTGCCAGCAGCGCGACTGGCTACAATGAGCAGTTCTTC

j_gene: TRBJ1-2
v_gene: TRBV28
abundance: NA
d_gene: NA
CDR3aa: CASSLGPGRGLSNYGYTF
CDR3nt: TGTGCCAGCAGTTTAGGGCCCGGGAGGGGCCTATCTAACTATGGCTACACCTTC

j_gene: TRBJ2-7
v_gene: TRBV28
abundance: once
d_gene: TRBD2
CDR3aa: CASRSGRALEPYEQYF
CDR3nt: TGTGCCAGCAGGAGCGGGAGGGCCTTAGAGCCCTACGAGCAGTACTTC

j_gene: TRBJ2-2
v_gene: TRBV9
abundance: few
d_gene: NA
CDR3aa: CASSVGGQVNTGELFF
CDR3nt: TGTGCCAGCAGCGTAGGGGGGCAGGTGAACACCGGGGAGCTGTTTTTT

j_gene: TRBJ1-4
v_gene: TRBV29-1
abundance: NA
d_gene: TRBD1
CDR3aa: CSVAPGGLQGEKLFF
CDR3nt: TGCAGCGTTGCCCCCGGGGGATTACAGGGGGAAAAACTGTTTTTT

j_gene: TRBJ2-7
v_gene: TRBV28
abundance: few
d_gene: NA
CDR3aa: CASSFVQGARDEQYF
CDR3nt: TGTGCCAGCAGTTTTGTACAGGGCGCCAGGGACGAGCAGTACTTC

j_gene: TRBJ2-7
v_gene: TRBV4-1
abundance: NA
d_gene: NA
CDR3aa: CASSQERASSEQYF
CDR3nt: TGCGCCAGCAGCCAAGAGAGGGCTAGTTCCGAGCAGTACTTC

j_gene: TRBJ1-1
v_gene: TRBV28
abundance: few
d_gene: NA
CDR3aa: CASYPTAMNTEAFF
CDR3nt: TGTGCCAGCTACCCGACAGCAATGAACACTGAAGCTTTCTTT

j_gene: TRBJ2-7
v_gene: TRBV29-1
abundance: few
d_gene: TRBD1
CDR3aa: CSVEDSDRGLEQYF
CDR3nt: TGCAGCGTTGAGGACAGTGACAGGGGGCTCGAGCAGTACTTC

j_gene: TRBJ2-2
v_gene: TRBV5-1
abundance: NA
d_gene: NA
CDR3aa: CASSLAETNTGELFF
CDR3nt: TGCGCCAGCAGTCTTGCGGAAACTAACACCGGGGAGCTGTTTTTT

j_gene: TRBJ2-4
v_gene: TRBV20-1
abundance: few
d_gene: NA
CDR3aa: CSARDIAEGGNIQYF
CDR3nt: TGCAGTGCTAGAGATATAGCGGAAGGTGGAAACATTCAGTACTTC

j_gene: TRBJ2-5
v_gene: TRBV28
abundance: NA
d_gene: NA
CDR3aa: CASSLWAEKGETQYF
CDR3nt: TGTGCCAGCAGTTTGTGGGCGGAAAAGGGAGAGACCCAGTACTTC

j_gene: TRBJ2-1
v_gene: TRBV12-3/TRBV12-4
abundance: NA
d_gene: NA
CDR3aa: CASSNKPALHRAGDEQFF
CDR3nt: TGTGCCAGCAGTAATAAGCCCGCGTTGCACAGGGCAGGGGATGAGCAGTTCTTC

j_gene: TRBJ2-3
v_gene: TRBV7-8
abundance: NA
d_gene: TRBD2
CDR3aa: CASSPAPGSGFRTDTQYF
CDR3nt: TGTGCCAGCAGCCCCGCCCCAGGTAGCGGGTTTCGCACAGATACGCAGTATTTT

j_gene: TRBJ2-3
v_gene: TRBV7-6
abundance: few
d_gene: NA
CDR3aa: CASSLKGADTQYF
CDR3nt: TGTGCCAGCAGCTTAAAGGGTGCAGATACGCAGTATTTT